This TCR beta chain was obtained from a study of blood T cell repertoires in COVID-19. Overall study context: Italy, Spain and the United States were the sources of the convalescent and acute COVID-19 samples. T cells, B-cell-depleted T cells, or PBMCs provided the cDNA or gDNA that served as material.

Authors' data handling: Amplification with reference gene primers provided the estimates of nucleated cell counts. The assay was immunoSEQ multiplex PCR, and TCRdb's table has in-frame clones only and misses some. The V and J calls and the clone size are those of that table, but D and trimming were determined from the DNA. The table includes more than 25,000 clones, 85% to 90% detected once. This clonotype was obtained from a human donor with active COVID-19. The donor label of this sample is uncertain. The source material was peripheral blood.

DNA for the CDR3: TGTGCCAGCAGTTCTGTTTCTGGAGGAGACACAGATACGCAGTATTTT. Its protein is CASSSVSGGDTDTQYF. The chain has TRBV6-4 and TRBJ2-3, with a possible D match to TRBD2 (5 bases). CDR1 is MRHNA, CDR2 SNTAGT, per germline. CDR3 length: 16 amino acids. V lost 5 bases to trimming and J lost 2 bases, with 17 bases between them.